Sequencing of this TCR beta chain was carried out in a study of Ad26.COV2.S vaccination and SARS-CoV-2 variants. Treatment described: roughly 20 received Ad26.COV2.S at low or high dose, single or two shots; five or six received placebo; per-sample allocation not given. Sampling occurred on day 63 after the first vaccine or placebo injection. Data came from immunoSEQ multiplex PCR; TCRdb stores just in-frame clones and leaves some out. The table lists 380,000 or so clones, around four fifths of them singletons, with approximately 7% in the top ten. V lost 1 base and J lost 4, with 9 bases in between. This CDR3 spans 14 amino acids. Germline V gene lookup returns CDR1 SGHDT and CDR2 YYEEEE. This clone has a single count.

This TCR was recovered from a person between 18 and 59 years old who received the Ad26.COV2.S COVID-19 vaccine or a placebo. The rearrangement uses TRBV5-6 and TRBJ1-5, with D unclear. Here the sequenced sample was peripheral blood, taken in a trial of Ad26.COV2.S vaccine versus placebo. Here the CDR3 reads CASSLFVKNQPQHF. The CDR3 bases are TGTGCCAGCAGCTTGTTCGTTAAAAATCAGCCCCAGCATTTT.